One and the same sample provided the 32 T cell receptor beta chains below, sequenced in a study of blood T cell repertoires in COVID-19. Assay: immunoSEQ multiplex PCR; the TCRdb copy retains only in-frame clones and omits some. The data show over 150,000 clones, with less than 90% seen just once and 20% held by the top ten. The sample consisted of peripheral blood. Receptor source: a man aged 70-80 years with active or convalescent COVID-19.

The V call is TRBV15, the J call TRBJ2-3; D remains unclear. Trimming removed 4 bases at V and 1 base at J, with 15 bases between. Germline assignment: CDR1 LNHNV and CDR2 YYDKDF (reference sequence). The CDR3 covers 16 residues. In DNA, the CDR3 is TGTGCCACCAGCACTCCAACCCTAGGTGGCACAGATACGCAGTATTTT. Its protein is CATSTPTLGGTDTQYF.

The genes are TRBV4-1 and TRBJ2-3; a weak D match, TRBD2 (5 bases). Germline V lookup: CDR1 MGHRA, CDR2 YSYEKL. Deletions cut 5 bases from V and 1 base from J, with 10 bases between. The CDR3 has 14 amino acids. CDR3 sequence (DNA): TGCGCCAGCAGCACCGATAGCGGCACAGATACGCAGTATTTT. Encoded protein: CASSTDSGTDTQYF.

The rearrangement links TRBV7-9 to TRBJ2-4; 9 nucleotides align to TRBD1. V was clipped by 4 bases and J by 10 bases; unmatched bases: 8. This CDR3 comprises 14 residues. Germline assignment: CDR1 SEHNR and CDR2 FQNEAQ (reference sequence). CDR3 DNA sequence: TGTGCCAGCAGCTCACAGGACAGGGGTGGGATTCAGTACTTC. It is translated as CASSSQDRGGIQYF.

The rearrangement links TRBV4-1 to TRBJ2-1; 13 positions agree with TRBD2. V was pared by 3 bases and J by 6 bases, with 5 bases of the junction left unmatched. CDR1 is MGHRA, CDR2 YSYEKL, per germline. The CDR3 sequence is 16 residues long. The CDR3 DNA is TGCGCCAGCAGCCAGACCGGGACTAGCGGGACCAATGAGCAGTTCTTC. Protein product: CASSQTGTSGTNEQFF.

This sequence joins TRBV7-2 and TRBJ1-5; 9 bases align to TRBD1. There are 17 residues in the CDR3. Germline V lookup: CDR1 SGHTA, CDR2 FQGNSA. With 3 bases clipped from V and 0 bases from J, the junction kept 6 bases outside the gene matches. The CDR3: CASSFDRGGYSNQPQHF. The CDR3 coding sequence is TGTGCCAGCAGCTTTGACAGGGGGGGTTATAGCAATCAGCCCCAGCATTTT.

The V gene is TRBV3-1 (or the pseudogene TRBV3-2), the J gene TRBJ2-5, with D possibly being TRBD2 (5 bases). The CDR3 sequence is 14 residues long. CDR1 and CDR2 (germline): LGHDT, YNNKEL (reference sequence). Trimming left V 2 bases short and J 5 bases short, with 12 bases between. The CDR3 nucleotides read TGTGCCAGCAGCCAAAGTCCAAGAGGGGAGACCCAGTACTTC. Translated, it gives CASSQSPRGETQYF.

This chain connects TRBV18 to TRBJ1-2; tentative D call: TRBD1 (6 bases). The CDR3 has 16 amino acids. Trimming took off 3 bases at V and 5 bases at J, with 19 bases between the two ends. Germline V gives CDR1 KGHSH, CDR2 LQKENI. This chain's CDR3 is CASSPAARGAWYGYTF. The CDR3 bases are TGTGCCAGCTCACCGGCGGCCCGGGGGGCATGGTATGGCTACACCTTC.

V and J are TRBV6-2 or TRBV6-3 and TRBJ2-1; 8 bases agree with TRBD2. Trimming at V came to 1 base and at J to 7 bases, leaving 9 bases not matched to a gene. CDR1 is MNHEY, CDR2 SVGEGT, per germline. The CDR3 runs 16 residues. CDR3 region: CASSYLPGGLRNEQFF. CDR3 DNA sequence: TGTGCCAGCAGTTACTTGCCGGGGGGGTTAAGGAATGAGCAGTTCTTC.

The CDR3 protein is CASSRGQSYNEQFF. The CDR3 DNA reads TGTGCCAGTAGCAGGGGTCAATCCTACAATGAGCAGTTCTTC. The V call is TRBV19, the J call TRBJ2-1; weak D call: TRBD1 (6 bases). The CDR3 contains 14 residues. In germline, CDR1 is LNHDA, CDR2 SQIVND (reference sequence). Between the trimmed V and J ends, which lost 6 bases and 1 base, there was a span of 10 bases.

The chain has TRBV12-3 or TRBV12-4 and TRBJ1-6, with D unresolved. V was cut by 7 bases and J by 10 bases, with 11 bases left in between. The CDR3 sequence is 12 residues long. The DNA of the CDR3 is TGTGCCAGCAATGGGCCCAACTCACCCCTCCACTTT. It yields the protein CASNGPNSPLHF.

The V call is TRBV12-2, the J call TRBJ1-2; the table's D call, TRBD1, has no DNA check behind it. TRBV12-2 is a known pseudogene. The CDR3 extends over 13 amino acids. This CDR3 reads CALKTRTNYGYTF. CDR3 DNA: TGTGCACTCAAGACACGTACTAACTATGGCTACACCTTC.

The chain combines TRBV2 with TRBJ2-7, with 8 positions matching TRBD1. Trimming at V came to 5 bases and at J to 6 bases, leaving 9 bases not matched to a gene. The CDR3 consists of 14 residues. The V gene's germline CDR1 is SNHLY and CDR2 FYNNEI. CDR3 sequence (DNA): TGTGCCAGCAGTACCCGGACAGGGAGTCGCGAGCAGTACTTC. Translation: CASSTRTGSREQYF.

This CDR3 is CASSLGAGGAGTGELFF. The CDR3 coding sequence is TGTGCCAGCAGCTTAGGAGCGGGGGGCGCGGGCACCGGGGAGCTGTTTTTT. V is TRBV7-6 and J is TRBJ2-2; the match to TRBD2 covers 9 bases. The germline V gene has CDR1 SGHVS and CDR2 FNYEAQ. CDR3 length equals 17 residues. Unmatched junction bases numbered 7, after V lost 1 base and J lost 4 bases. Filled out from reference TRBV7-6 and TRBJ2-2, the complete variable domain reads GAGVSQSPRYKVTKRGQDVALRCDPISGHVSLYWYRQALGQGPEFLTYFNYEAQQDKSGLPNDRFSAERPEGSISTLTIQRTEQRDSAMYRCASSLGAGGAGTGELFFGEGSRLTVL.

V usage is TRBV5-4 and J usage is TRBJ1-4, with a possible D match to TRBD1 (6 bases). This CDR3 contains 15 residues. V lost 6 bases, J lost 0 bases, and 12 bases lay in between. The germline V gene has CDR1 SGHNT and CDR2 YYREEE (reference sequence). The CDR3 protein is CASTHKGATNEKLFF. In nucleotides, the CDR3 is TGTGCCAGCACCCATAAGGGGGCAACTAATGAAAAACTGTTTTTT. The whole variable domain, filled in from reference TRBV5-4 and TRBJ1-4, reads ETGVTQSPTHLIKTRGQQVTLRCSSQSGHNTVSWYQQALGQGPQFIFQYYREEENGRGNFPPRFSGLQFPNYSSELNVNALELDDSALYLCASTHKGATNEKLFFGSGTQLSVL.

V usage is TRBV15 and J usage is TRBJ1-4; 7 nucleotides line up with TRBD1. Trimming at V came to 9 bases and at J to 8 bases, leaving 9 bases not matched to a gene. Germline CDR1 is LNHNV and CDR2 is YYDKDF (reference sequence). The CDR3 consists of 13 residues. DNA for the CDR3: TGTGCCACTCAAATGACAGGGCGCGAAAAACTGTTTTTT. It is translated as CATQMTGREKLFF.

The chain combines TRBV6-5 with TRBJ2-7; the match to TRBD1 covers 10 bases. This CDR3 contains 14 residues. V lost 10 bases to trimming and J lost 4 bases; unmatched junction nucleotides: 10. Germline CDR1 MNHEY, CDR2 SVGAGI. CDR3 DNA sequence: TGTGCCACAAACCGGGACAGGGGTTTATACGAGCAGTACTTC. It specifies CATNRDRGLYEQYF.

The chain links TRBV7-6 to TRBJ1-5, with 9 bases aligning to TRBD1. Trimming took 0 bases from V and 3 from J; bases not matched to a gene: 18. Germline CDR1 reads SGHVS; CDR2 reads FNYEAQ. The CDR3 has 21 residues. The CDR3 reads CASSLAQRFGTGFYSNQPQHF. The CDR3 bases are TGTGCCAGCAGCTTAGCGCAGCGGTTTGGGACAGGGTTTTATTCCAATCAGCCCCAGCATTTT.

CDR3 loop: CASSHPRVGGYTF. The DNA for the CDR3 is TGTGCCAGCAGCCACCCCAGGGTGGGCGGCTACACCTTC. The chain combines TRBV7-2 with TRBJ1-2; possible D gene TRBD1, 5 bases. The ends were cut back, 5 bases at V and 8 bases at J, with 15 bases in the middle. Per the germline V gene, CDR1 is SGHTA and CDR2 is FQGNSA. The CDR3 has 13 amino acids.

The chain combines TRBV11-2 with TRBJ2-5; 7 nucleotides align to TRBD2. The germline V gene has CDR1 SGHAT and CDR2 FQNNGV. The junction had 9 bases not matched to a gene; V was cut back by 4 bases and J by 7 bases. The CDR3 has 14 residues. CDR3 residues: CASSWGRGAGTQYF. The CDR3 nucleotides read TGTGCCAGCAGCTGGGGGAGGGGCGCTGGGACCCAGTACTTC.

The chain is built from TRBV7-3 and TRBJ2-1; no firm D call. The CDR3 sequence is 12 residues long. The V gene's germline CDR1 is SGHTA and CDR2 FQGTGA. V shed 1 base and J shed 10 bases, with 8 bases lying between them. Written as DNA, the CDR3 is TGTGCCAGCAGCTTAAATGGCCGCGAGCAGTTCTTC. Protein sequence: CASSLNGREQFF.

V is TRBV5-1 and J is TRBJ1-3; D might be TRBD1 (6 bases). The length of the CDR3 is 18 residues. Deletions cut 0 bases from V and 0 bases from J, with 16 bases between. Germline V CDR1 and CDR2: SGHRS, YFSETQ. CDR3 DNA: TGCGCCAGCAGCTTGGTGGGGGCAGCGACTTACTCTGGAAACACCATATATTTT. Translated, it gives CASSLVGAATYSGNTIYF.

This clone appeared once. In DNA, the CDR3 is TGTGCCACCAGTGCCCGGACATACAATGAGCAGTTCTTC. Amino acid sequence: CATSARTYNEQFF. The V gene is TRBV24-1, the J gene TRBJ2-1; the D gene is possibly TRBD1 (5 bases). Germline CDR1 is KGHDR and CDR2 is SFDVKD. The CDR3 consists of 13 residues. V was clipped by 5 bases and J by 4 bases, with 8 bases between them.

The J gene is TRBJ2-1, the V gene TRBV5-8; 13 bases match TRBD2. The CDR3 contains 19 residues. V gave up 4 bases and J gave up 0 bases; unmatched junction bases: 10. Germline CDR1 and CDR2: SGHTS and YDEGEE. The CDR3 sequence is CASSGTGLAGVSSYNEQFF. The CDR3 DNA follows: TGTGCCAGCAGCGGGACCGGACTAGCGGGAGTTAGCTCCTACAATGAGCAGTTCTTC.

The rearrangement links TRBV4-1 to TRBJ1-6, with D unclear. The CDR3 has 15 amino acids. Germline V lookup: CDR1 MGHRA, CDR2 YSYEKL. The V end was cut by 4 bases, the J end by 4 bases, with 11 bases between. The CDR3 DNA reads TGCGCCAGCAGCCTAGAGCCAGTGTATAATTCACCCCTCCACTTT. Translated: CASSLEPVYNSPLHF.

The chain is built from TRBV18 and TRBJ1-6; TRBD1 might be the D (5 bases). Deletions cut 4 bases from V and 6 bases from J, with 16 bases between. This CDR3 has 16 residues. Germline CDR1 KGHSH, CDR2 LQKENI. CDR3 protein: CASSRGTPKGNSPLHF. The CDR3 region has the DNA TGTGCCAGCTCACGCGGGACCCCGAAGGGTAATTCACCCCTCCACTTT.

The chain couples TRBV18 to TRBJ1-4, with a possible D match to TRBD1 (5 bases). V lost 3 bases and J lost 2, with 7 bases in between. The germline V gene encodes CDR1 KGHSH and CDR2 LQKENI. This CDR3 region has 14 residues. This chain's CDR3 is CASSPGQTNEKLFF. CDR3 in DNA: TGTGCCAGCTCACCGGGGCAGACTAATGAAAAACTGTTTTTT.

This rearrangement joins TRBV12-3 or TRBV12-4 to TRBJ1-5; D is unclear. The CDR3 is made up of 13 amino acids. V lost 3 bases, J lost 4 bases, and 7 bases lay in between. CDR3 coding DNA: TGTGCCAGCAGTTTTTCGGAGAATCAGCCCCAGCATTTT. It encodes CASSFSENQPQHF.

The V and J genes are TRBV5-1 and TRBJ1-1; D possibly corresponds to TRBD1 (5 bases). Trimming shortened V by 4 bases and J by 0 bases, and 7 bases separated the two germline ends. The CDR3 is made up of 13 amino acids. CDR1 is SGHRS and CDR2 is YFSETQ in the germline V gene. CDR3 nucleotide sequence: TGCGCCAGCAGCCCACAGGTGAACACTGAAGCTTTCTTT. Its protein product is CASSPQVNTEAFF.

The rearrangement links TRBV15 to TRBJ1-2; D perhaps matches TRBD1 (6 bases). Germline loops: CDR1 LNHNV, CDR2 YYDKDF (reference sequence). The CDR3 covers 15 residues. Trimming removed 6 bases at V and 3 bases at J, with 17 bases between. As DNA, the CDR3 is TGTGCCACCAGGGGGGGGCGACGTGCGGACTATGGCTACACCTTC. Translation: CATRGGRRADYGYTF.

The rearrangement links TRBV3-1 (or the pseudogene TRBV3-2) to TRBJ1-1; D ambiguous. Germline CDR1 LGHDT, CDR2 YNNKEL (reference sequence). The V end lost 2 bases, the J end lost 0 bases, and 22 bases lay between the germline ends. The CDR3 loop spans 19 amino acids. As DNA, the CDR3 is TGTGCCAGCAGCCAAAGGCAGACCTTGGGAGGTCTAATGAACACTGAAGCTTTCTTT. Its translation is CASSQRQTLGGLMNTEAFF.

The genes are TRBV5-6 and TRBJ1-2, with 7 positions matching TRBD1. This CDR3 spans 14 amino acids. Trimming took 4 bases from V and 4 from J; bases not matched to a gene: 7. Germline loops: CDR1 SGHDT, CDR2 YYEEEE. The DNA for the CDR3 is TGTGCCAGCAGCCGGGACAGAACCCTCTATGGCTACACCTTC. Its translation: CASSRDRTLYGYTF. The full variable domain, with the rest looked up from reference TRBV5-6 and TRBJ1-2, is DAGVTQSPTHLIKTRGQQVTLRCSPKSGHDTVSWYQQALGQGPQFIFQYYEEEERQRGNFPDRFSGHQFPNYSSELNVNALLLGDSALYLCASSRDRTLYGYTFGSGTRLTVV.

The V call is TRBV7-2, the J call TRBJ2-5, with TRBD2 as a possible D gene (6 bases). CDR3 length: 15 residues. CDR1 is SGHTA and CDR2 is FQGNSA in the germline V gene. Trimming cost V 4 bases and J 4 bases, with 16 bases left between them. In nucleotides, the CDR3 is TGTGCCAGCAGCTCCACGACGGGGGTCGGAGAGACCCAGTACTTC. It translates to CASSSTTGVGETQYF.